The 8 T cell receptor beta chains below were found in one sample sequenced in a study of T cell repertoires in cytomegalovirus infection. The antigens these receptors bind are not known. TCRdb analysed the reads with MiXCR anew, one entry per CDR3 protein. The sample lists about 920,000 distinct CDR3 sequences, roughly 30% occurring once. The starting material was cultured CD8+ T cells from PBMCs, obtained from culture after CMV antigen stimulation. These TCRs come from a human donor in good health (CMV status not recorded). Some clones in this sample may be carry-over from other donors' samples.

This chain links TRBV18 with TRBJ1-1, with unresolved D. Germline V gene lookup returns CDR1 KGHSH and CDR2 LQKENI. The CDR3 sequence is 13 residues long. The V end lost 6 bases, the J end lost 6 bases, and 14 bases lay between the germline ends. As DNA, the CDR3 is TGTGCCAGCTCTGCTCCTTTAGCGTCTGAAGCTTTCTTT. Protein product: CASSAPLASEAFF.

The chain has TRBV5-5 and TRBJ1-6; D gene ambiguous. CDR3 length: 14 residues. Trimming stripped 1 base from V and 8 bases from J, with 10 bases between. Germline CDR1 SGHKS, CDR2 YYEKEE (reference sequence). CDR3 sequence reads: CASSLKNVDSPLHF. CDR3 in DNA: TGTGCCAGCAGCTTGAAAAACGTCGATTCACCCCTCCACTTT.

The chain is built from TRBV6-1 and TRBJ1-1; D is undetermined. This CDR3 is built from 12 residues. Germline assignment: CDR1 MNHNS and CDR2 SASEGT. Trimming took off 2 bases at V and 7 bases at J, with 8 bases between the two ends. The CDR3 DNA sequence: TGTGCCAGCAGTGAAAACGTCGTTGAAGCTTTCTTT. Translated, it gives CASSENVVEAFF.

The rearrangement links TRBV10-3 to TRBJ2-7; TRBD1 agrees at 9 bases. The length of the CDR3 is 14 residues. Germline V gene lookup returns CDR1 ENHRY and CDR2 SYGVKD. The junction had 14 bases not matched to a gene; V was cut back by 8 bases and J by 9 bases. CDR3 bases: TGTGCCATCTCCGTGTGGGACAGGGAGTATTCGCAGTACTTC. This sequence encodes CAISVWDREYSQYF.

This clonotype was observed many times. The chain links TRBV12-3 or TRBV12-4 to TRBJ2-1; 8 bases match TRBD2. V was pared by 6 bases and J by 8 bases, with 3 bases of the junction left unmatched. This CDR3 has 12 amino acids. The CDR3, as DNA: TGTGCCAGCAGCTTCGGGGGGGATGAGCAGTTCTTC. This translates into CASSFGGDEQFF.

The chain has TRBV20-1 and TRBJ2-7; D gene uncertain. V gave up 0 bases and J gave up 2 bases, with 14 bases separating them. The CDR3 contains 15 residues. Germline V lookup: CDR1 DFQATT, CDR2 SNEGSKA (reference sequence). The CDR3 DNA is TGCAGTGCTAGAGAGGCGGCAGGACGGGCCTACGAGCAGTACGTC. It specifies CSAREAAGRAYEQYV.

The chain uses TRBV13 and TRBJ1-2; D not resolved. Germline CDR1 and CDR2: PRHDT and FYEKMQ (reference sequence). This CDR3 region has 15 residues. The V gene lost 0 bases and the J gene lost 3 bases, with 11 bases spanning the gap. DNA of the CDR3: TGTGCCAGCAGCTTAGGCCAGACCGTTTACTATGGCTACACCTTC. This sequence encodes CASSLGQTVYYGYTF.

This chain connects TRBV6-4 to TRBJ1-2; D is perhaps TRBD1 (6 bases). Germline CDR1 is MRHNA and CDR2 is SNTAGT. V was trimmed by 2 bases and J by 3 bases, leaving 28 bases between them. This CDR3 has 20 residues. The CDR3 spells CASSDVPSWGLGGNYYGYTF. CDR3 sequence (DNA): TGTGCCAGCAGTGACGTGCCTTCCTGGGGGCTGGGGGGAAACTACTATGGCTACACCTTC.